This T cell receptor beta chain was sequenced during a study of glioma-infiltrating T cells after dendritic cell vaccination. At the level of the study: Dendritic cells derived from monocytes and pulsed with autologous tumor lysate formed the vaccine.

This clone was seen a single time. Clones were sequenced by immunoSEQ multiplex PCR, and TCRdb holds only the in-frame ones, with some missing. Among under 35,000 clones listed, roughly 90% were seen once. This TCR was sampled from a human donor with glioblastoma. The input for sequencing was blood, taken before dendritic cell vaccination.

The CDR3 DNA is TGTGCCAGTCGTCCCCGGGGGACAGGGACTGAAAAACTGTTTTTT. Translated: CASRPRGTGTEKLFF. The chain has TRBV5-8 and TRBJ1-4, with TRBD1 matching 9 bases. The germline V gene encodes CDR1 SGHTS and CDR2 YDEGEE. CDR3 size: 15 residues. V was pared by 8 bases and J by 7 bases, with 12 bases of the junction left unmatched.